These T cell receptor beta chains were read from a single sample in a study of radiotherapy plus CTLA-4 blockade in lung cancer. Generated by immunoSEQ multiplex PCR, the TCRdb table keeps only in-frame clones and is missing some. The sample holds some 45,000 clones, more than 70% seen once. The specimen comprised peripheral blood, sampled from a patient treated with radiotherapy plus ipilimumab. These receptors were obtained from a human donor with non-small cell lung cancer who had stable disease on radiotherapy plus ipilimumab. The CDR3 runs from the conserved cysteine through the conserved F or W. Some rows have no size entry. The others give once, few or many, or a class for an expanded clone.

>-|TRBV7-2
CASSLDGTGSGNTEAFF
>-|TRBV11-3
CASSHLGPSSYNSPLHF
>-|TRBV28
CASSPEWDLNYGYTF
>-|TRBV19
CASSIESGLEAFF
>-|TRBV5-1
CASSHGSSGGYNEQFF
>-|TRBV6-1
CASTLGRANTEAFF
>-|TRBV6-4
CASSEAESTEAFF
>few|TRBV7-2
CASSLGWPRGNTIYF
>-|TRBV11-2
CASSFGGQGSRGEAFF
>-|TRBV10-1
CASSELQPNYGYTF
>few|TRBV15
CATRSAVIVGGYTF
>-|TRBV27
CASSLSFDRVGTQYF
>-|TRBV29-1
CSALPGLETQYF
>-|TRBV7-9
CASSHDPNTEAFF
>-|TRBV7-6
CASSLATFGNTIYF
>once|TRBV29-1
CSVVETGAWTDTQYF
>medium-sized|TRBV28
CATRWGNQPQHF
>-|TRBV18
CASSPFPGSYNEQFF
>-|TRBV30
CAWSGKDSLNQPQHF
>-|TRBV6-1
CASTEFRSNYGYTF
>-|TRBV5-6
CASSNYDKHTEAFF
>-|TRBV7-2
CASSFQGGYEQYF
>-|TRBV7-9
CASSLPGTSEAFF
>-|TRBV6-6
CASSYGPGASYTF
>once|TRBV5-1
CASSLDSSTWNTEAFF
>few|TRBV7-9
CASTAFGPILFF
>-|TRBV30
CAWVRGGGYGYTF
>-|TRBV11-3
CASSPHGQGDTGELFF
>-|TRBV14
CASSLPGTGLSPLHF